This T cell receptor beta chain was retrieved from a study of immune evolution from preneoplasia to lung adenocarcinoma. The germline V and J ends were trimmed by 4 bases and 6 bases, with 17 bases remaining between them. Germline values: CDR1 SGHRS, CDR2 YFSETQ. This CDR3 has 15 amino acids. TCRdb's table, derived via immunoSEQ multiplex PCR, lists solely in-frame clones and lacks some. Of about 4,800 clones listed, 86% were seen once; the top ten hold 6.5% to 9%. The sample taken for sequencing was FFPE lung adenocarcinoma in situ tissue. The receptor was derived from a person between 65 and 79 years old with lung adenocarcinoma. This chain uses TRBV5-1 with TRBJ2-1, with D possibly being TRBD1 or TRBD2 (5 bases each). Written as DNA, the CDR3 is TGCGCCAGCAGCCCCGTTGGGACCGGCGGCAATGAGCAGTTCTTC. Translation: CASSPVGTGGNEQFF.